The sequence of this T cell receptor (beta chain) was determined in a study of read filtering for tumor transcriptome and immune sequencing. At the level of the study: Whole-transcriptome libraries were prepared after DNase treatment. RNA-seq yielded only about 75 to 1,400 TCR reads, IR-seq about 4 to 10.27 million. Notes on the study in general: IR-seq captured clonotypes deeper and more reliably than RNA-seq.

Note on this clonotype: The antigen is undetermined.

The CDR3 consists of 14 residues. CDR1 and CDR2 from the germline V gene are MNHEY and SVGEGT. V dropped 2 bases and J dropped 4 bases, with 12 bases sitting between them. The library was built from roughly 400 ng RNA with molecular barcoded adaptors for alpha/delta and beta/gamma chains. MiXCR, applied by TCRdb to the reads, yields one record per CDR3 protein. The sample includes about 38,000 distinct CDR3 sequences, around 13% of them seen just once. The sequenced sample consisted of a population of CD138-negative cells sorted from bone marrow. The receptor comes from a donor aged 40 or older with multiple myeloma. J is TRBJ2-7 and V is TRBV6-2 or TRBV6-3, with D possibly matching TRBD1 (5 bases). CDR3 DNA sequence: TGTGCCAGCAGTTACAGTCAGGGTGGATACGAGCAGTACTTC. This gives the protein CASSYSQGGYEQYF.